Following are 11 T cell receptor beta chains from one sample sequenced in a study of T-cell reconstitution after alpha-beta-depleted transplantation in children. Unique molecular identifiers featured in how the TCRbeta library was prepared. TCRdb re-derived calls from the PCR reads in MiXCR, one entry per CDR3 protein. The sample yields about 600,000 distinct CDR3 sequences, roughly 13% seen once. The source material was PBMCs, mostly from graft donor cells, sampled 360 days after TCRalphabeta/CD19-depleted stem cell transplant. These TCRs come from a male patient between 5 and 17 years old who had a stem cell transplant for acute myeloid leukemia, so the T cells may come from the graft donor.

This clonotype has a handful of counts. The V call is TRBV28, the J call TRBJ2-7; TRBD2 agrees at 7 bases. The CDR3 is 16 residues long. Germline CDR1 is MDHEN and CDR2 is SYDVKM. V was clipped by 2 bases and J by 0 bases; unmatched bases: 7. Written as DNA, the CDR3 is TGTGCCAGCAGTTTACGCCCTAGCGGAGGCTCCTACGAGCAGTACTTC. It codes for CASSLRPSGGSYEQYF.

This clonotype was picked up a small number of times. This chain links TRBV11-3 with TRBJ2-3; no clear D. The V end was cut by 6 bases, the J end by 12 bases, with 16 bases between. CDR3 size: 12 residues. Germline-derived CDR1 and CDR2 are SGHNT and YENEEA. CDR3 bases: TGTGCCAGCAGTTCGGGCGCATTATCCCAGTATTTT. It codes for CASSSGALSQYF.

In this sample, this clonotype turned up a few times. The V gene is TRBV20-1, the J gene TRBJ2-2; TRBD2 is a possible D gene (5 bases). Trimming pared 4 bases from V and 9 bases from J, leaving 15 bases between. Germline V CDR1 and CDR2: DFQATT, SNEGSKA (reference sequence). The CDR3 loop spans 13 amino acids. This chain's CDR3 is CSATRGRVRELFF. In nucleotides, the CDR3 is TGCAGTGCTACCCGGGGAAGGGTGCGGGAGCTGTTTTTT.

There are many counts of this clonotype. J is TRBJ1-5 and V is TRBV28; no reliable D call. Germline CDR1 MDHEN, CDR2 SYDVKM. The CDR3 spans 15 residues. The V and J ends lost 3 bases and 3 bases respectively, with 12 bases between them. CDR3 DNA sequence: TGTGCCAGCAGTTTTTACACGGGAAACAATCAGCCCCAGCATTTT. Residues: CASSFYTGNNQPQHF.

CDR3: CASSSPPHATQYF. The CDR3 DNA is TGTGCCAGCAGCTCCCCCCCCCACGCTACGCAGTATTTT. The chain is built from TRBV7-3 and TRBJ2-3; no clear D. From germline, CDR1 is SGHTA and CDR2 FQGTGA. Trimming pared 4 bases from V and 8 bases from J, leaving 13 bases between. CDR3 length equals 13 residues.

The chain couples TRBV20-1 to TRBJ2-4; 11 nucleotides line up with TRBD2. CDR1 DFQATT and CDR2 SNEGSKA come from the germline V gene (reference sequence). The trim removed 4 bases at V and 9 bases at J, leaving 8 bases unmatched. This CDR3 is built from 14 residues. CDR3 sequence reads: CSATLLAGDTIQYF. CDR3 coding DNA: TGCAGTGCTACCCTACTAGCGGGAGACACCATTCAGTACTTC.

This clonotype was counted a few times. The rearrangement joins TRBV7-8 to TRBJ2-1, with 8 positions matching TRBD2. J gave up 6 bases and V 5 bases, and 9 bases lay outside the gene matches. CDR1 and CDR2 (germline): SGHVS, FQNEAQ. The CDR3 runs to 15 residues. This CDR3 reads CASSAGTRTPNEQFF. The CDR3 DNA reads as TGTGCCAGCAGCGCCGGGACTAGGACCCCCAATGAGCAGTTCTTC.

The table lists this clonotype with many counts. The rearrangement joins TRBV12-3 or TRBV12-4 to TRBJ2-7, with TRBD2 identical over 11 bases. The CDR3 contains 14 residues. Unmatched junction bases numbered 3, after V lost 6 bases and J lost 2 bases. CDR3 sequence (DNA): TGTGCCAGCAGGCGACTAGCGGGAACCTACGAGCAGTACTTC. Translated: CASRRLAGTYEQYF.

This clonotype was seen only a few times. V is TRBV4-2 and J is TRBJ1-2, with D tentatively TRBD1 (6 bases). V lost 0 bases and J 6 bases, leaving 29 bases between the germline ends. The length of the CDR3 is 20 residues. Per germline, CDR1 LGHNA and CDR2 YNFKEQ. The CDR3 region has the DNA TGTGCCAGCAGCCAAGATAGGGGGGTTACGTTCGTACGGCGTTTCGATGGCTACACCTTC. It encodes CASSQDRGVTFVRRFDGYTF.

This chain uses TRBV4-2 with TRBJ1-1; D remains unclear. The V end was cut by 10 bases, the J end by 6 bases, with 21 bases between. The CDR3 is 14 amino acids. Germline assignment: CDR1 LGHNA and CDR2 YNFKEQ. CDR3 residues: CAMGPGLVRPEAFF. The DNA for the CDR3 is TGTGCCATGGGCCCCGGGCTGGTCCGCCCTGAAGCTTTCTTT.

As for this clonotype: The junction does not match germline at one end; this may be a read error. The chain uses TRBV10-3 and TRBJ2-1, with TRBD2 matching 10 bases. This CDR3 comprises 19 residues. CDR1 and CDR2 from the germline V gene are ENHRY and SYGVKD. CDR3 sequence reads: CTISFEGSSGSPQYNEQFF. Here the CDR3 DNA reads TGTACCATCAGTTTCGAGGGGTCTAGCGGGAGCCCACAGTACAATGAGCAGTTCTTC.